The clone carrying this TCR beta chain appeared many times. Its antigen remains unknown. This sample stems from a study of regulatory T cells in long-lasting Graves disease. Study at large: Graves' patients, diagnosed recently, had received antithyroid drugs under 3 months.

Germline V gene sequence: CDR1 ENHRY, CDR2 SYGVKD. Germline trimming cut 2 bases from V and 3 bases from J; bases unmatched to any gene: 5. The length of the CDR3 is 17 residues. Time point defined: newly diagnosed GD, antithyroid drugs for less than 3 months. RNA from PBMCs was the source of the TCR library. Study findings and constraints: Possibly, too few samples lowered accuracy. There was favoring of TRBV28, TRBJ1-2 and TRBJ2-5 in persistent disease.

Construction of the TCR beta libraries employed iRepertoire HTBI primers in conjunction with Arm-PCR of CDR3 regions. TCRdb reprocessed the multiplex PCR reads via MiXCR and lists one record per CDR3 protein. The sample yields some 330,000 distinct CDR3 sequences, approximately 12% seen once. These data were also reused for a study on T cells in Graves' hyperthyroidism and ophthalmopathy. This second study notes: Ophthalmopathy prediction by the model preceded onset by a median approximately six months.

This chain uses TRBV10-3 with TRBJ2-2; the match to TRBD2 covers 11 bases. Sequenced here: peripheral blood mononuclear cells (PBMCs), sampled at new diagnosis, from a patient treated with antithyroid drugs. The receptor comes from a woman aged 18-29 years with Graves disease. In nucleotides, the CDR3 is TGTGCCATCAGTGAGGGTGTACTAGCGGGGGACACCGGGGAGCTGTTTTTT. Protein sequence: CAISEGVLAGDTGELFF.